Below, one T cell receptor (beta chain) is given with its context. Its antigen is still unknown. The data derive from a study of T cell responses to AZD1222 COVID-19 vaccine. General study results and limits: Spike-specific TCR breadth and depth were elevated following two AZD1222 doses. Clonal diversity may have been underestimated, and the donors were mostly white British, with more females than males.

V was clipped by 9 bases and J by 0 bases, with 15 bases between them. Germline V gene sequence: CDR1 LNHDA, CDR2 SQIVND (reference sequence). There are 16 residues in the CDR3. Sequenced by immunoSEQ multiplex PCR; TCRdb stores in-frame clones only, minus some. The sample yields fewer than 200,000 clones, roughly 90% seen once. This receptor was taken from an adult who received the AZD1222 COVID-19 vaccine. This specimen consisted of peripheral blood, obtained 28 days after the second AZD1222 dose. This chain links TRBV19 with TRBJ2-6, with a possible D match to TRBD2 (6 bases). DNA for the CDR3: TGTGCCAGCACGGGACTTTCCGTCTCTGGGGCCAACGTCCTGACTTTC. As protein: CASTGLSVSGANVLTF.